The rows below give T cell receptor beta chains drawn from one sample of a study of PD-L1 blockade in urothelial cancer. Measured with immunoSEQ multiplex PCR; TCRdb has only the in-frame clones, and not every one. The sample holds about 81,000 clones, around four fifths seen once. Source: PBMCs, taken around atezolizumab (anti-PD-L1) treatment. Receptor source: a man aged 40-49 years with urothelial cancer. CDR3s include the opening cysteine and the closing phenylalanine or tryptophan. A D gene is named only where the DNA matches it firmly.

>-|TRBV19
CASSTDGQTNRGTEAFF
>-|TRBV5-1
CASSLPDSMNTEAFF
>-|TRBV4-1
CASSQGIVGSGSSYNEQFF
>TRBD1|TRBV28
CASSFSGTANEKLFF
>-|TRBV29-1
CSVGAEKLFF
>-|TRBV4-3
CASSQGQWTANYGYTF
>TRBD2|TRBV5-1
CASSLAATSGRVTGELFF
>-|TRBV5-1
CASSGTTGTGELFF
>TRBD1|TRBV10-3
CAISEPDREETQYF
>-|TRBV29-1
CSVATREAGGYTF
>TRBD2|TRBV5-4
CASSPTAGASYNEQFF
>TRBD2|TRBV29-1
CSVPGGSGRGERFF
>-|TRBV12-5
CASGSPDYGYTF
>TRBD2|TRBV27
CASSLGGGSEQYF
>TRBD1|TRBV2
CASSPDRGGNQPQHF
>TRBD1|TRBV7-8
CASSRGQTNTEAFF
>-|TRBV11-1
CASSLRTSSLDTQYF
>-|TRBV7-8
CASSLTSSYEQYF
>TRBD1|TRBV28
CASSSGRGTVGNTIYF
>TRBD1|TRBV13
CASSRTGHSGEKLFF
>TRBD1|TRBV11-1
CASSFGTDQETQYF
>TRBD1|TRBV18
CASSRDSLNTEAFF
>-|TRBV28
CASSLGGPQPQHF
>-|TRBV5-6
CASSFHRGPYEQYF